This T cell receptor beta chain is from a study of early T cells in non-severe SARS-CoV-2 infection. Study-level information: The study sequenced bulk RNA from unsorted whole blood, with chains unpaired. Study-level results: VDJdb matching skewed toward anti-spike CD8 responses, missing private and CD4 specificities.

This clonotype occurred many times. The antigen remains undetermined. CDR3 length equals 13 residues. V was clipped by 1 base and J by 5 bases; unmatched bases: 0. Per the germline V gene, CDR1 is WNHNN and CDR2 is SYGVQD (reference sequence). Individually, cDNA molecules had unique molecular identifiers attached to them. MiXCR was run by TCRdb on the 5' RACE reads, yielding one entry per CDR3 protein. The sample lists over 30,000 distinct CDR3 sequences, 5.7% occurring once. The clonotype originates from an adult who was a healthcare worker with PCR-confirmed SARS-CoV-2 infection or an uninfected control (not recorded which). What was sequenced was whole blood. This chain links TRBV10-1 with TRBJ1-1; 8 nucleotides line up with TRBD1. This chain's CDR3 is CASSEWTGTEAFF. CDR3 DNA sequence: TGCGCCAGCAGTGAGTGGACAGGGACTGAAGCTTTCTTT.